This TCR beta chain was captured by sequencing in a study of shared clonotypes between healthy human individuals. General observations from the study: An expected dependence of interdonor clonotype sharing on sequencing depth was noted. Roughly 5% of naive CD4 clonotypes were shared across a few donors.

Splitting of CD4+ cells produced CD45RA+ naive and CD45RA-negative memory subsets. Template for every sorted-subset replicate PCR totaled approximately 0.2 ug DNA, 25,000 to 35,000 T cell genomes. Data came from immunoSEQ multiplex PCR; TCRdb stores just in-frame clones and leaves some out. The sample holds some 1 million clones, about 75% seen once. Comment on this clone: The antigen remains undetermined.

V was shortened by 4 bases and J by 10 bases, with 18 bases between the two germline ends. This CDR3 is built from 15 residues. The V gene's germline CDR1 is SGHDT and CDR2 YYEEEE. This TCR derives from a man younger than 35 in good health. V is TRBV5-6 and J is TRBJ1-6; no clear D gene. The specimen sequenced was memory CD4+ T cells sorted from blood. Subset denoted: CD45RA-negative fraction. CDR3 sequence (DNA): TGTGCCAGCAGCCCTGACCGGGGTAATGAATCACCCCTCCACTTT. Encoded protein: CASSPDRGNESPLHF.